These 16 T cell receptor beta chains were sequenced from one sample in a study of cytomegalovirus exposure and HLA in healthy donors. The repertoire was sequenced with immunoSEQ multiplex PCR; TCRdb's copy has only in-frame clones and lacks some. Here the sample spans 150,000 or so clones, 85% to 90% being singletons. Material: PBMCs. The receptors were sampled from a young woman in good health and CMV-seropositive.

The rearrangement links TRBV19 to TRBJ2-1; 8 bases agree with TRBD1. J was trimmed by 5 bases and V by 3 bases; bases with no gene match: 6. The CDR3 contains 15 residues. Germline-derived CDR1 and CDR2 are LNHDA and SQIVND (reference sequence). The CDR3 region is CASSISQGANNEQFF. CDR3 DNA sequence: TGTGCCAGTAGTATCTCTCAGGGGGCGAACAATGAGCAGTTCTTC.

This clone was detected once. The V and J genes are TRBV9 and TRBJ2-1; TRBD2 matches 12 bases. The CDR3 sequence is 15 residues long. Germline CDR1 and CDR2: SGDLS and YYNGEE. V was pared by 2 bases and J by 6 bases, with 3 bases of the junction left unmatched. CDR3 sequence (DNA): TGTGCCAGCAGCGTCGGACTAGCGGGGCTCAATGAGCAGTTCTTC. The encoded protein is CASSVGLAGLNEQFF.

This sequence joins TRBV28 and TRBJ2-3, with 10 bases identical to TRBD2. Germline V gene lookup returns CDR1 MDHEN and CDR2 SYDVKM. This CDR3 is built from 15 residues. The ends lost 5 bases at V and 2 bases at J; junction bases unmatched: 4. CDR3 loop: CASSGLAGVTDTQYF. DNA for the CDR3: TGTGCCAGCAGTGGGCTAGCGGGAGTCACAGATACGCAGTATTTT. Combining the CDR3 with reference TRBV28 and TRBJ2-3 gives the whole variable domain DVKVTQSSRYLVKRTGEKVFLECVQDMDHENMFWYRQDPGLGLRLIYFSYDVKMKEKGDIPEGYSVSREKKERFSLILESASTNQTSMYLCASSGLAGVTDTQYFGPGTRLTVL.

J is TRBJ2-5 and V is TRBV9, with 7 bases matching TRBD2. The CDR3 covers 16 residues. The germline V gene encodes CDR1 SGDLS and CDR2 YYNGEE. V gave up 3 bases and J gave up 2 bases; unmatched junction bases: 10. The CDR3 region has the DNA TGTGCCAGCAGCGCACAATCGACTAGCAGTCAAGAGACCCAGTACTTC. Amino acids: CASSAQSTSSQETQYF. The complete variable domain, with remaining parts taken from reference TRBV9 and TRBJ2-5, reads DSGVTQTPKHLITATGQRVTLRCSPRSGDLSVYWYQQSLDQGLQFLIQYYNGEERAKGNILERFSAQQFPDLHSELNLSSLELGDSALYFCASSAQSTSSQETQYFGPGTRLLVL.

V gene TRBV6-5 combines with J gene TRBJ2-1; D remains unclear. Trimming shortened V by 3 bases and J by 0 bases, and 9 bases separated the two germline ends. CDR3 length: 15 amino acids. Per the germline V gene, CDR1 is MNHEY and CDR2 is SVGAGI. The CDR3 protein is CASSYGQSSYNEQFF. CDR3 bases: TGTGCCAGCAGTTATGGGCAGAGCTCCTACAATGAGCAGTTCTTC.

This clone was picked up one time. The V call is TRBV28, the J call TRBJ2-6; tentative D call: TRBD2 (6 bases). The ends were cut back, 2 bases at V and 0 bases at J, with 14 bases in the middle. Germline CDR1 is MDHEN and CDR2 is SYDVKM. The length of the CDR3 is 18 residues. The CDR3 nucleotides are TGTGCCAGCAGTTTAGACAGCACTAGCCTCTCTGGGGCCAACGTCCTGACTTTC. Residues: CASSLDSTSLSGANVLTF.

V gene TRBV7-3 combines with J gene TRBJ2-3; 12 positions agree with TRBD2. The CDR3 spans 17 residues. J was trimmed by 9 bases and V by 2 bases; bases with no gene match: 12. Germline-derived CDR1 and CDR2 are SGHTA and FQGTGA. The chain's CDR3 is CASSLSLGGLAGDTQYF. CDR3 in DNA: TGTGCCAGCAGCTTATCCCTCGGGGGACTAGCGGGTGACACGCAGTATTTT. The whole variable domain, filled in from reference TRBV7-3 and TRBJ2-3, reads GAGVSQTPSNKVTEKGKYVELRCDPISGHTALYWYRQSLGQGPEFLIYFQGTGAADDSGLPNDRFFAVRPEGSVSTLKIQRTERGDSAVYLCASSLSLGGLAGDTQYFGPGTRLTVL.

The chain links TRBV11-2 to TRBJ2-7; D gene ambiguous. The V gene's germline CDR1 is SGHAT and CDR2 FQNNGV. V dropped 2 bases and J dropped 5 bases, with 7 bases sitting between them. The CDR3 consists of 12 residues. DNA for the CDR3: TGTGCCAGCAGCTTAATTTCAGACGAGCAGTACTTC. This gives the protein CASSLISDEQYF.

The DNA of the CDR3 is TGTGCCAGCCCCCGGTTTGGCGGCCAAAACACCGGGGAGCTGTTTTTT. Encoded protein: CASPRFGGQNTGELFF. The genes are TRBV7-8 and TRBJ2-2; D gene uncertain. The CDR3 is 16 residues long. V lost 8 bases, J lost 2 bases, and 18 bases lay in between. Germline V gene sequence: CDR1 SGHVS, CDR2 FQNEAQ.

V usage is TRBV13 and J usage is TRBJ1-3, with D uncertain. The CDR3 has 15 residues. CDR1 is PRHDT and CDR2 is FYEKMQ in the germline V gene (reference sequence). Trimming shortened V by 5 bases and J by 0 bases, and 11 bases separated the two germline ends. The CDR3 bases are TGTGCCAGCAGCCCCGTGGGCATCTCTGGAAACACCATATATTTT. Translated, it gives CASSPVGISGNTIYF.

The DNA of the CDR3 is TGTGCCAGCAGCTTAGGAGGAGATATAGCCAAAAACATTCAGTACTTC. Protein: CASSLGGDIAKNIQYF. The chain joins TRBV5-5 to TRBJ2-4; D is perhaps TRBD2 (5 bases). The CDR3 has 16 amino acids. V gave up 2 bases and J gave up 0 bases, with 12 bases separating them. The germline CDR1 and CDR2 sequences are SGHKS and YYEKEE (reference sequence).

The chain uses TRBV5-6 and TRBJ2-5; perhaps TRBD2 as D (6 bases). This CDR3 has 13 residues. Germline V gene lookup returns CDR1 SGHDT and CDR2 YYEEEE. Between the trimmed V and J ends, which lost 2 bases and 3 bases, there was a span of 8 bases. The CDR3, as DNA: TGTGCCAGCAGCTTCACGGGAGAAGAGACCCAGTACTTC. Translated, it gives CASSFTGEETQYF. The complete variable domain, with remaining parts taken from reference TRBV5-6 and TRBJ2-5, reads DAGVTQSPTHLIKTRGQQVTLRCSPKSGHDTVSWYQQALGQGPQFIFQYYEEEERQRGNFPDRFSGHQFPNYSSELNVNALLLGDSALYLCASSFTGEETQYFGPGTRLLVL.

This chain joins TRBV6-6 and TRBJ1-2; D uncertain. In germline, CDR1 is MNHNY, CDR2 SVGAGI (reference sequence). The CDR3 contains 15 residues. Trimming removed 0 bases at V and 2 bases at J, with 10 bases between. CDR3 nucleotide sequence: TGTGCCAGCAGTTACTCAAACCCACACAACTATGGCTACACCTTC. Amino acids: CASSYSNPHNYGYTF.

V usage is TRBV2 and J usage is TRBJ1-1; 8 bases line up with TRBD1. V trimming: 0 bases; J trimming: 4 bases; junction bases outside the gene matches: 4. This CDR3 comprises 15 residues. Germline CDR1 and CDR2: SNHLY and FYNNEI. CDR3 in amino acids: CASSEAGQGFTEAFF. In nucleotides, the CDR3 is TGTGCCAGCAGTGAAGCAGGACAGGGTTTCACTGAAGCTTTCTTT.

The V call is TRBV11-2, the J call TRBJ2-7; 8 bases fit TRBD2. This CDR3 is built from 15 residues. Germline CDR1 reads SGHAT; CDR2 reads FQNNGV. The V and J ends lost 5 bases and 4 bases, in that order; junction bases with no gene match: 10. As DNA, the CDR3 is TGTGCCAGCAGCAGAGAGCCGGGACTAGGGTACGAGCAGTACTTC. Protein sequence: CASSREPGLGYEQYF. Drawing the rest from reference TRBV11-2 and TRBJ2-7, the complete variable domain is EAGVAQSPRYKIIEKRQSVAFWCNPISGHATLYWYQQILGQGPKLLIQFQNNGVVDDSQLPKDRFSAERLKGVDSTLKIQPAKLEDSAVYLCASSREPGLGYEQYFGPGTRLTVT.

The chain's CDR3 is CATSKSPGHYTEAFF. The DNA for the CDR3 is TGTGCCACCAGCAAGTCCCCGGGACACTACACTGAAGCTTTCTTT. J is TRBJ1-1 and V is TRBV15; weak D call: TRBD1 (6 bases). The germline V gene encodes CDR1 LNHNV and CDR2 YYDKDF (reference sequence). The V end was cut by 4 bases, the J end by 3 bases, with 15 bases between. The CDR3 is made up of 15 amino acids. The variable domain in full, completed from reference TRBV15 and TRBJ1-1, reads DAMVIQNPRYQVTQFGKPVTLSCSQTLNHNVMYWYQQKSSQAPKLLFHYYDKDFNNEADTPDNFQSRRPNTSFCFLDIRSPGLGDTAMYLCATSKSPGHYTEAFFGQGTRLTVV.